This T cell receptor (beta chain) was observed in a study of shared clonotypes between healthy human individuals. Study-wide background: With ages of 18 to 49, the donors were a couple of women and three men.

Unsorted samples used approximately 99 million PBMCs for genomic DNA. Sequenced by immunoSEQ multiplex PCR; TCRdb stores in-frame clones only, minus some. The table records 450,000 to 500,000 clones, about 78% of them present only once. This clone was recorded a few times. The sequencing input was PBMCs. This sequence originates from a woman between 40 and 55 years old in good health. Some clones in this sample may be carry-over from other donors' samples.

CDR3 residues: CSVEVEGDRGEINYGYTF. In nucleotides, the CDR3 is TGCAGCGTTGAAGTCGAAGGGGACAGGGGCGAAATTAACTATGGCTACACCTTC. The chain combines TRBV29-1 with TRBJ1-2; 10 bases line up with TRBD1. J gave up 1 base and V 1 base, and 12 bases lay outside the gene matches. This CDR3 contains 18 residues. CDR1 is SQVTM, CDR2 ANQGSEA, per germline. The variable domain in full, with the rest retrieved from reference TRBV29-1 and TRBJ1-2, is SAVISQKPSRDICQRGTSLTIQCQVDSQVTMMFWYRQQPGQSLTLIATANQGSEATYESGFVIDKFPISRPNLTFSTLTVSNMSPEDSSIYLCSVEVEGDRGEINYGYTFGSGTRLTVV.